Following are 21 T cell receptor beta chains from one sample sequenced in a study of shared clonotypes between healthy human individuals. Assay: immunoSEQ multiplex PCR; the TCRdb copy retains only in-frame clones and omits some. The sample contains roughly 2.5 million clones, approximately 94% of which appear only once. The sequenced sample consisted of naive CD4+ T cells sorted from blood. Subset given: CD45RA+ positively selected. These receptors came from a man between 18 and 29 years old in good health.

The CDR3 loop is CAWSLGTGYEQYF. DNA of the CDR3: TGTGCCTGGAGTCTTGGGACGGGATACGAGCAGTACTTC. The chain recombines TRBV30 with TRBJ2-7; possibly TRBD1 or TRBD2 for D (5 bases each). The CDR3 runs to 13 residues. Trimming stripped 2 bases from V and 4 bases from J, with 12 bases between. CDR1 and CDR2 from the germline V gene are GTSNPN and SVGIG (reference sequence).

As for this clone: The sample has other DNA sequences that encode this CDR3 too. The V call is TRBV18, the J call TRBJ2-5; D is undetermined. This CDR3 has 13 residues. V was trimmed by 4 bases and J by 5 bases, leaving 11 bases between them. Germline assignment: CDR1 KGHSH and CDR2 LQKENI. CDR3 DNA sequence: TGTGCCAGCTCACGGTACGAAGGGGAGACCCAGTACTTC. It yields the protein CASSRYEGETQYF.

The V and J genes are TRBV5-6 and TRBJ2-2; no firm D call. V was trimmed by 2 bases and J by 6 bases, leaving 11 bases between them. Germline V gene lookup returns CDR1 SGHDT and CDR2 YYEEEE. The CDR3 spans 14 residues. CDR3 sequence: CASSLRSWPGELFF. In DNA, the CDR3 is TGTGCCAGCAGCTTACGTTCCTGGCCCGGGGAGCTGTTTTTT.

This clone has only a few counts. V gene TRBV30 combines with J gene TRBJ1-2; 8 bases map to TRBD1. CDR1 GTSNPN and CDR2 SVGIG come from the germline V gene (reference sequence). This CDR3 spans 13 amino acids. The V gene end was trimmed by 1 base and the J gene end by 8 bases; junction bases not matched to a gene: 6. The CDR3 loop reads CAWSEMAGGGYTF. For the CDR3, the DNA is TGTGCCTGGAGTGAAATGGCAGGGGGCGGCTACACCTTC.

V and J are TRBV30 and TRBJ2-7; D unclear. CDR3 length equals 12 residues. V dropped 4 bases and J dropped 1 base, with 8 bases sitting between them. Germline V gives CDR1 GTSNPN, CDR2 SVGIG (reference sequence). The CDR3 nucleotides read TGTGCCTGGAAGGCGTTGTCCTACGAGCAGTACTTC. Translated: CAWKALSYEQYF.

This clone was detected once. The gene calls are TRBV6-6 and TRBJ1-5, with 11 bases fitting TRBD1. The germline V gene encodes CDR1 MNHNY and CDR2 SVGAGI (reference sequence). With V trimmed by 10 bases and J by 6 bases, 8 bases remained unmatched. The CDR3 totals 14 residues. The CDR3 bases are TGTGCCACCTCCGGGACAGGGGGATCTCAGCCCCAGCATTTT. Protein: CATSGTGGSQPQHF.

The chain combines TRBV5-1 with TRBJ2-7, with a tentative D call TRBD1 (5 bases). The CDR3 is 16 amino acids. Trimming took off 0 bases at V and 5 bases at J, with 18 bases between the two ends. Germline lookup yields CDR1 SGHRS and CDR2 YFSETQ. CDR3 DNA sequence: TGCGCCAGCAGCTTGGCGTTGACAGCCCTGGGTAACGAGCAGTACTTC. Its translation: CASSLALTALGNEQYF.

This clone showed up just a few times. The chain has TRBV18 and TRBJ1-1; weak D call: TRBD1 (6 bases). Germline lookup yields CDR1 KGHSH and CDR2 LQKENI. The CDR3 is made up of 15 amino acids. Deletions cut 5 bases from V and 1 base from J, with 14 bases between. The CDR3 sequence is CASSLQGVANTEAFF. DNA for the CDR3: TGTGCCAGCTCATTACAGGGAGTGGCGAACACTGAAGCTTTCTTT.

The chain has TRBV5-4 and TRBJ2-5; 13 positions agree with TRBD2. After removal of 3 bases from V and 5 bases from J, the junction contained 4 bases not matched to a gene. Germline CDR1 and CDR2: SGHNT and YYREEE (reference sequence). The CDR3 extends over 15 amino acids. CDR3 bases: TGTGCCAGCAGCTATACTAGCGGGGGGGCTGAGACCCAGTACTTC. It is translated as CASSYTSGGAETQYF.

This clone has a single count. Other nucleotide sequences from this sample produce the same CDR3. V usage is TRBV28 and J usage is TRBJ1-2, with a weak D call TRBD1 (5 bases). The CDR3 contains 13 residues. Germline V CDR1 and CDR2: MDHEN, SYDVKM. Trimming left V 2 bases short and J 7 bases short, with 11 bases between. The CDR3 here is CASSLGVRGGYTF. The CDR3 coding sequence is TGTGCCAGCAGTTTAGGGGTGAGGGGTGGCTACACCTTC.

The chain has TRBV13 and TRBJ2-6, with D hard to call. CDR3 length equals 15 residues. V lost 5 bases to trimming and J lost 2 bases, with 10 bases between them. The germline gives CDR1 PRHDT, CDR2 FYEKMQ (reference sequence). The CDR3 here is CASSTVGPGANVLTF. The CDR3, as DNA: TGTGCCAGCAGCACCGTGGGCCCTGGGGCCAACGTCCTGACTTTC.

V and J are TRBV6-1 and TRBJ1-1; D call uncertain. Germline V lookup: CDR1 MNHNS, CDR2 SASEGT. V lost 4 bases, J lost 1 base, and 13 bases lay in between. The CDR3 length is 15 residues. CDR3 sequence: CASSGRGRGNTEAFF. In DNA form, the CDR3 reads TGTGCCAGCAGTGGACGCGGGCGAGGGAACACTGAAGCTTTCTTT.

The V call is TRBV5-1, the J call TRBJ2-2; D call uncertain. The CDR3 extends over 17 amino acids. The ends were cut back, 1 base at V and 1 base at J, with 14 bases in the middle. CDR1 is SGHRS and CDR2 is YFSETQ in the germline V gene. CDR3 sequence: CASSLPLGNRNTGELFF. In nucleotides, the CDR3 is TGCGCCAGCAGCTTGCCCTTGGGAAATCGGAACACCGGGGAGCTGTTTTTT.

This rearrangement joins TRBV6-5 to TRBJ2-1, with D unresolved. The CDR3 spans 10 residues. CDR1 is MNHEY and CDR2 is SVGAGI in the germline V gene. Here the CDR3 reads CAIGRNEQFF. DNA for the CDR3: TGTGCTATAGGACGGAATGAGCAGTTCTTC.

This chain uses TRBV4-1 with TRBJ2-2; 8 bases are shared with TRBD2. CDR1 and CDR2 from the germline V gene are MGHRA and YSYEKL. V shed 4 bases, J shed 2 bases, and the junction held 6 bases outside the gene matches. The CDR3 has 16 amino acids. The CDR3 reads CASSPRAGVNTGELFF. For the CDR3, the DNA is TGCGCCAGCAGCCCTCGAGCGGGAGTTAACACCGGGGAGCTGTTTTTT.

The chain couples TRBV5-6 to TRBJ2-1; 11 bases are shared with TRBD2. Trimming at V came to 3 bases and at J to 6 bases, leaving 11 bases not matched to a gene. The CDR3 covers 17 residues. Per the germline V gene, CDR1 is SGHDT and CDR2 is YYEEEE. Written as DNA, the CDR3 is TGTGCCAGCAGCTACTTAGCGGGAGGGAATCGGCTCAATGAGCAGTTCTTC. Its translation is CASSYLAGGNRLNEQFF.

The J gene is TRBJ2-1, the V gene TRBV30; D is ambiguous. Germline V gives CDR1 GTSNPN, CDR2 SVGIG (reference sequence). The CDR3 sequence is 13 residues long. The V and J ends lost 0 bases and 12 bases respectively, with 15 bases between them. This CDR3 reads CAWSVRGDFTQFF. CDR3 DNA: TGTGCCTGGAGTGTACGCGGAGATTTTACGCAGTTCTTC.

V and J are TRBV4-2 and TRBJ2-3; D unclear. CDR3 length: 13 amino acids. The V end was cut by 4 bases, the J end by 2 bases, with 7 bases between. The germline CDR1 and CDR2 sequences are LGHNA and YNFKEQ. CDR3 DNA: TGTGCCAGCAGCCGACAAAACACAGATACGCAGTATTTT. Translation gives CASSRQNTDTQYF.

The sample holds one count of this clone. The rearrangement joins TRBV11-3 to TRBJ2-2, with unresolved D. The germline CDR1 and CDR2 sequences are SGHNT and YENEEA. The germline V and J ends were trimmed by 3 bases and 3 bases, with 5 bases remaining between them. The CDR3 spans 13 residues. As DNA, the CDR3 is TGTGCCAGCAGCTTTCGCGACACCGGGGAGCTGTTTTTT. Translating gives CASSFRDTGELFF. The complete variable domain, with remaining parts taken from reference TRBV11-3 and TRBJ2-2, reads EAGVVQSPRYKIIEKKQPVAFWCNPISGHNTLYWYLQNLGQGPELLIRYENEEAVDDSQLPKDRFSAERLKGVDSTLKIQPAELGDSAVYLCASSFRDTGELFFGEGSRLTVL.

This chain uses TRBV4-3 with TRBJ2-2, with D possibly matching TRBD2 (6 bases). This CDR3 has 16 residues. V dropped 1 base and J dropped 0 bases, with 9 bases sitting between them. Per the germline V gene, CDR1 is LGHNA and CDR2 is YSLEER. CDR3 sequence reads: CASSQVGGTNTGELFF. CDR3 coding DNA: TGCGCCAGCAGCCAAGTTGGCGGGACGAACACCGGGGAGCTGTTTTTT.

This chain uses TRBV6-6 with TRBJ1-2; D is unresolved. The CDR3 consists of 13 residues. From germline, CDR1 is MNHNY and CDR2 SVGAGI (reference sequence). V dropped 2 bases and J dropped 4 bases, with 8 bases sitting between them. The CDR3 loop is CASSYGSGYGYTF. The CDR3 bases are TGTGCCAGCAGTTACGGTTCGGGCTATGGCTACACCTTC.